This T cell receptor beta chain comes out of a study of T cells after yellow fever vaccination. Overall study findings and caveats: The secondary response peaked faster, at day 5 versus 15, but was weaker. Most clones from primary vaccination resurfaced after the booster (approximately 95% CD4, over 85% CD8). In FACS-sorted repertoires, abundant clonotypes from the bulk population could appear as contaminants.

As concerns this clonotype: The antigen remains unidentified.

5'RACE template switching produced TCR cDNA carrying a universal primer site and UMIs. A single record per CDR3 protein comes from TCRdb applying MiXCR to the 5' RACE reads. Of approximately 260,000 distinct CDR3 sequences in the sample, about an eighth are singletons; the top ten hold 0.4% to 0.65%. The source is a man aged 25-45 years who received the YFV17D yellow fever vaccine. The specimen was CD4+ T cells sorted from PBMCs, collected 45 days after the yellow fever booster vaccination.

CDR3 DNA: TGTGCCACCAGCTTCTCAGCGAACACTGAAGCTTTCTTT. Protein sequence: CATSFSANTEAFF. The chain recombines TRBV15 with TRBJ1-1; no definite D call. Germline V lookup: CDR1 LNHNV, CDR2 YYDKDF (reference sequence). Between the trimmed V and J ends, which lost 5 bases and 1 base, there was a span of 8 bases. The CDR3 sequence is 13 residues long.